One sample yielded the 3 T cell receptor beta chains listed below, sequenced in a study of blood T cells in healthy people across ages. Sample-barcoded 5' priming and a J-beta primer mix drove a second PCR of roughly 6 to 12 cycles. TCRdb processed the 5' RACE reads anew with MiXCR; each CDR3 protein has one entry. The sample contains about 970,000 distinct CDR3 sequences, roughly half of which appear only once. The material sequenced was blood. These TCRs come from a woman aged 55-70 years in good health.

This clonotype showed up just once. The chain uses TRBV4-3 and TRBJ1-1; D perhaps matches TRBD1 (6 bases). Germline lookup yields CDR1 LGHNA and CDR2 YSLEER. This CDR3 spans 16 amino acids. The ends were cut back, 1 base at V and 3 bases at J, with 15 bases in the middle. DNA of the CDR3: TGCGCCAGCAGCCAAGCCTGGGGGGCACGGGACACTGAAGCTTTCTTT. It encodes CASSQAWGARDTEAFF.

CDR3 protein: CASSLARESGELFF. CDR3 coding DNA: TGTGCCAGCAGTTTAGCGCGGGAGTCCGGGGAGCTGTTTTTT. The rearrangement joins TRBV12-3 or TRBV12-4 to TRBJ2-2; TRBD2 matches at 7 bases. This CDR3 region has 14 residues. The V gene end was trimmed by 0 bases and the J gene end by 6 bases; junction bases not matched to a gene: 1.

The chain is built from TRBV20-1 and TRBJ1-5; D ambiguous. V lost 1 base to trimming and J lost 1 base, with 5 bases between them. The germline CDR1 and CDR2 sequences are DFQATT and SNEGSKA (reference sequence). The CDR3 is 13 amino acids. The chain's CDR3 is CSARGRSNQPQHF. Here the CDR3 DNA reads TGCAGTGCTAGAGGAAGGAGCAATCAGCCCCAGCATTTT.